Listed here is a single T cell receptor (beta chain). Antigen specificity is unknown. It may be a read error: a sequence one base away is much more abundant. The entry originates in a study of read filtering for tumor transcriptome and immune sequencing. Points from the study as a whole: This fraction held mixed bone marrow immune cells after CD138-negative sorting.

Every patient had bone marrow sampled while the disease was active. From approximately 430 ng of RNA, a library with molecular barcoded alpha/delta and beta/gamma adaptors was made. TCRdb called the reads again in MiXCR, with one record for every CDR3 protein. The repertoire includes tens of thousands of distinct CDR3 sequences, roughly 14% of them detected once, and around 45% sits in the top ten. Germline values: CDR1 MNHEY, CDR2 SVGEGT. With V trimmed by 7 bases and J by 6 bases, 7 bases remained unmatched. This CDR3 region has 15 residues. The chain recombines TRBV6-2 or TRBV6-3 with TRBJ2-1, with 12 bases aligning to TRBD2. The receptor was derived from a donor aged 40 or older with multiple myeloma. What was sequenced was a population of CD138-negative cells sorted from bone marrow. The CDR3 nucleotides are TGTGCCAGCAATTCGACTAGCGGGAGACTCAATGAGCAGTTCTTC. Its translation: CASNSTSGRLNEQFF.